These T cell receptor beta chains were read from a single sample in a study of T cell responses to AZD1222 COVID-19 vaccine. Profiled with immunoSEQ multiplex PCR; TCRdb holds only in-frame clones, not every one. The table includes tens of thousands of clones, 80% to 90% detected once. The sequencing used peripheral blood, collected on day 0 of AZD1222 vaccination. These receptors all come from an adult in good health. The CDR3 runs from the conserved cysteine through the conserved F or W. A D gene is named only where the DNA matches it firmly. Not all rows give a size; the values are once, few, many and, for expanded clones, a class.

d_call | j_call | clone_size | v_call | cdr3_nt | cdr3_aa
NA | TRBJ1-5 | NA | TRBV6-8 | TGTGCCAGCAGTTACCCGGACAGCAATCAGCCCCAGCATTTT | CASSYPDSNQPQHF
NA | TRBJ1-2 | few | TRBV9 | TGTGCCAGCAGTGGGGAATCTGGGAACTATGGCTACACCTTC | CASSGESGNYGYTF
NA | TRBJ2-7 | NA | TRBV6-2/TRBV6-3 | TGTGCCAGCAGTTACCTGGGGGGCCACTACGAGCAGTACTTC | CASSYLGGHYEQYF
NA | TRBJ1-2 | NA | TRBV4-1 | TGCGCCAGCAGCCAAGCAGTGGATTTCACAAGTGGCTACACCTTC | CASSQAVDFTSGYTF
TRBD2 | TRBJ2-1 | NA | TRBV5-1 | TGCGCCAGCAGCTTGGGACCGGGACTAATGTACAATGAGCAGTTCTTC | CASSLGPGLMYNEQFF
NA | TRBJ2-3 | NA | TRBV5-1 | TGCGCCAGCAGCTTGGCCGGGAGAGATACGCAGTATTTT | CASSLAGRDTQYF
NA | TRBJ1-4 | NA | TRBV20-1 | TGCAGTGCTAGAGATAAGGAAAAACTGTTTTTT | CSARDKEKLFF
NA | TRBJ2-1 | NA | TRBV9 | TGTGCCAGCAGCGTCGCCCACTCAGGGCTACCCTACAATGAGCAGTTCTTC | CASSVAHSGLPYNEQFF
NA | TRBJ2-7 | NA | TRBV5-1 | TGCGCCAGCAGCACCGGGCCTAGCTCCTACGAGCAGTACTTC | CASSTGPSSYEQYF
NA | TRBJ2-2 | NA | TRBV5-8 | TGTGCCAGCAGCCTGGGACTTCGGACGAACACCGGGGAGCTGTTTTTT | CASSLGLRTNTGELFF
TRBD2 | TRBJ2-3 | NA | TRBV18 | TGTGCCAGCTCATCAGGACTAGCTGGGCCTAGTACGCAGTATTTT | CASSSGLAGPSTQYF
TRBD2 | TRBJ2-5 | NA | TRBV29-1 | TGCAGCGTTGTCGGAGCGGGAGGTGGGGAGACCCAGTACTTC | CSVVGAGGGETQYF
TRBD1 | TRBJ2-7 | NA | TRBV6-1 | TGTGCCAGCACCCTACCGTCCGGGACAGAGGGGGAGCAGTACTTC | CASTLPSGTEGEQYF
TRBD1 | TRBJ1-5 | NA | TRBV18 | TGTGCCAGCTCATCACGGACAGGGAAGGGCAATCAGCCCCAGCATTTT | CASSSRTGKGNQPQHF
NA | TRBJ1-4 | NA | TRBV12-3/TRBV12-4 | TGTGCCAGCAGTGGGGAGCGGGGTGAAAAACTGTTTTTT | CASSGERGEKLFF
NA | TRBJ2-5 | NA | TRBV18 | TGTGCCAGCTCACGAGGGGGGCTCACGTACCAAGAGACCCAGTACTTC | CASSRGGLTYQETQYF
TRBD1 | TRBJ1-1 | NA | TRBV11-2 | TGTGCCAGCAGCTTAGAACAGGGGACTGAAGCTTTCTTT | CASSLEQGTEAFF
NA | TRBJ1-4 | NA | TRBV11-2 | TGTGCCAGCAGCTTGGGACCGACTAATGAAAAACTGTTTTTT | CASSLGPTNEKLFF
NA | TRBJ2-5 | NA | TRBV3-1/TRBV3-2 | TGTGCCAGCAGCCAGGGAACCGGACTAGAGACCCAGTACTTC | CASSQGTGLETQYF
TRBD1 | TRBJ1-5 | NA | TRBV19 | TGTGCCAGTAGTGGGGAGAACCGGGACAGGGGTGAGCCCCAGCATTTT | CASSGENRDRGEPQHF
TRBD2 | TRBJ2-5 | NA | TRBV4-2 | TGTGCCAGCAGCCAAGATTCCGGAACTAGCGGGAAAGAGACCCAGTACTTC | CASSQDSGTSGKETQYF
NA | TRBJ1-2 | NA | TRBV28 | TGTGCCAGCAGACAATATACAGGGATATATGGCTACACCTTC | CASRQYTGIYGYTF
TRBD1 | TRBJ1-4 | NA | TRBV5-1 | TGCGCCAGCAGCTGGGAAACCGGGACAGGAGGTGGAAAACTGTTTTTT | CASSWETGTGGGKLFF
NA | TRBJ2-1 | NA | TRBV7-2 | TGTGCCAGCAGCTTACTCAGGGGTGAGCAGTTCTTC | CASSLLRGEQFF
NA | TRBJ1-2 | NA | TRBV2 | TGTGCCAGCAGTGACGATTTCGAAGACTATGGCTACACCTTC | CASSDDFEDYGYTF
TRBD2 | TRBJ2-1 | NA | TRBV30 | TGTGCCTGGAGTGTCAGCGGGAGGGGAAGGGAGCAGTTCTTC | CAWSVSGRGREQFF
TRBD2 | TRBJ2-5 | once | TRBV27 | TGTGCCAGCAGTTCTCTAGCGGGTGTGGAGACCCAGTACTTC | CASSSLAGVETQYF
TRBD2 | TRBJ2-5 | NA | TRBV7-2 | TGTGCCAGCGGGACTAGCGGGAGGGCTGGAGAGACCCAGTACTTC | CASGTSGRAGETQYF
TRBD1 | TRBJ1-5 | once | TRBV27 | TGTGCCAGCAGAGGGACAGGGATTGGCCAGCCCCAGCATTTT | CASRGTGIGQPQHF
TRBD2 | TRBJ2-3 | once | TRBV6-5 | TGTGCCAGCAGTTCGGGACTAGCCCTCACAGATACGCAGTATTTT | CASSSGLALTDTQYF
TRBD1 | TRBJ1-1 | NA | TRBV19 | TGTGCCAGTAGTCCAATAGTGGGGACAGGGACTGAAGCTTTCTTT | CASSPIVGTGTEAFF